This is a list of T cell receptor beta chains from one sample in a study of blood T cell repertoires in COVID-19. The data were produced by immunoSEQ multiplex PCR, yet TCRdb's version contains in-frame clones alone and is incomplete. The table records some 230,000 clones, more than 85% of them present only once. The sequencing input was peripheral blood. The receptor source for this set is a woman between 50 and 59 years old with COVID-19, enrolled during active disease. CDR3s include the opening cysteine and the closing phenylalanine or tryptophan. Each record gives: D gene, J gene, V gene, clone size, CDR3 DNA, CDR3 protein. D genes are given only for firm matches. Not all rows give a size; the values are once, few, many and, for expanded clones, a class.

d_call: NA
j_call: TRBJ2-3
v_call: TRBV2
clone_size: NA
cdr3_nt: TGTGCCAGCAGTGAGACAGGAGGTGCGGATACGCAGTATTTT
cdr3_aa: CASSETGGADTQYF

d_call: NA
j_call: TRBJ1-5
v_call: TRBV7-2
clone_size: many
cdr3_nt: TGTGCCAGCAGCTTAGAGTCGGGGCCCCAGCATTTT
cdr3_aa: CASSLESGPQHF

d_call: NA
j_call: TRBJ2-3
v_call: TRBV10-3
clone_size: NA
cdr3_nt: TGTGCCATCAGTGAAAGAGCGGTCTTGGGAGATACGCAGTATTTT
cdr3_aa: CAISERAVLGDTQYF

d_call: TRBD2
j_call: TRBJ2-3
v_call: TRBV29-1
clone_size: once
cdr3_nt: TGCAGCGTTAGTAGCGGGGCCCCAGATACGCAGTATTTT
cdr3_aa: CSVSSGAPDTQYF

d_call: NA
j_call: TRBJ2-2
v_call: TRBV28
clone_size: NA
cdr3_nt: TGTGCCACCCGAGGACTTACCGGGGAGCTGTTTTTT
cdr3_aa: CATRGLTGELFF

d_call: NA
j_call: TRBJ1-2
v_call: TRBV6-2/TRBV6-3
clone_size: NA
cdr3_nt: TGTGCCAGCAGTTACGTGAGACAGAATTATGGCTACACCTTC
cdr3_aa: CASSYVRQNYGYTF

d_call: TRBD1
j_call: TRBJ1-2
v_call: TRBV28
clone_size: NA
cdr3_nt: TGTGCCAGCAGTTTGACAGGGTCCTATGGCTACACCTTC
cdr3_aa: CASSLTGSYGYTF

d_call: NA
j_call: TRBJ1-5
v_call: TRBV19
clone_size: NA
cdr3_nt: TGTGCCAGTAGTATAGGCCGCGATCAGCCCCAGCATTTT
cdr3_aa: CASSIGRDQPQHF

d_call: NA
j_call: TRBJ1-5
v_call: TRBV30
clone_size: NA
cdr3_nt: TGTGCCTGGAGTAGACAGGCTCTAGAGCCCCAGCATTTT
cdr3_aa: CAWSRQALEPQHF

d_call: NA
j_call: TRBJ1-6
v_call: TRBV10-3
clone_size: few
cdr3_nt: TGTGCCTTCAGGAGAGAATTGGATTCACCCCTCCACTTT
cdr3_aa: CAFRRELDSPLHF

d_call: NA
j_call: TRBJ2-2
v_call: TRBV5-1
clone_size: NA
cdr3_nt: TGCGCCAGCAGCTTGCGCCCTGAGGGCACCGGGGAGCTGTTTTTT
cdr3_aa: CASSLRPEGTGELFF

d_call: TRBD1
j_call: TRBJ1-1
v_call: TRBV28
clone_size: NA
cdr3_nt: TGTGCCAGCAGTTTATACAGGGGATCGGGTGAAGCTTTCTTT
cdr3_aa: CASSLYRGSGEAFF

d_call: NA
j_call: TRBJ2-1
v_call: TRBV29-1
clone_size: NA
cdr3_nt: TGCAGCGCCTCGGACGGGGTATACAATGAGCAGTTCTTC
cdr3_aa: CSASDGVYNEQFF

d_call: TRBD2
j_call: TRBJ2-1
v_call: TRBV9
clone_size: once
cdr3_nt: TGTGCCAGCAGCGTAGAGGGACTAGCGACAGTCCGCTACAATGAGCAGTTCTTC
cdr3_aa: CASSVEGLATVRYNEQFF

d_call: TRBD1
j_call: TRBJ2-2
v_call: TRBV28
clone_size: NA
cdr3_nt: TGTGCCAGCAGACAGGGGGACACCGGGGAGCTGTTTTTT
cdr3_aa: CASRQGDTGELFF

d_call: NA
j_call: TRBJ2-7
v_call: TRBV11-3
clone_size: NA
cdr3_nt: TGTGCCAGCAGCTTCTATCCTTTCCACGAGCAGTACTTC
cdr3_aa: CASSFYPFHEQYF

d_call: NA
j_call: TRBJ1-5
v_call: TRBV6-5
clone_size: few
cdr3_nt: TGTGCCAGCAGTCCGACAGGAAATCAGCCCCAGCATTTT
cdr3_aa: CASSPTGNQPQHF

d_call: NA
j_call: TRBJ2-3
v_call: TRBV27
clone_size: once
cdr3_nt: TGTGCCAGCACAGGCTGGGTAGCAGATACGCAGTATTTT
cdr3_aa: CASTGWVADTQYF

d_call: NA
j_call: TRBJ2-1
v_call: TRBV5-1
clone_size: NA
cdr3_nt: TGCGCCAGCAGCGTTATAGCCGCTGAGCAGTTCTTC
cdr3_aa: CASSVIAAEQFF

d_call: NA
j_call: TRBJ1-2
v_call: TRBV25-1
clone_size: NA
cdr3_nt: TGTGCCAGCAGGGGGAGGGATAACTATGGCTACACCTTC
cdr3_aa: CASRGRDNYGYTF

d_call: NA
j_call: TRBJ1-3
v_call: TRBV7-8
clone_size: NA
cdr3_nt: TGTGCCAGCAGCCAAACAATATCCCCCTCTGGAAACACCATATATTTT
cdr3_aa: CASSQTISPSGNTIYF

d_call: TRBD2
j_call: TRBJ2-7
v_call: TRBV20-1
clone_size: NA
cdr3_nt: TGCAGTGCTAGTCTCCTGAGCGGGGGGTTCTCCTACGAGCAGTACTTC
cdr3_aa: CSASLLSGGFSYEQYF

d_call: TRBD1
j_call: TRBJ2-3
v_call: TRBV14
clone_size: NA
cdr3_nt: TGTGCCAGCAGCCCGAGGACAGGGTTCACAGATACGCAGTATTTT
cdr3_aa: CASSPRTGFTDTQYF

d_call: TRBD2
j_call: TRBJ2-1
v_call: TRBV14
clone_size: NA
cdr3_nt: TGTGCCAGCAGCCAAGACTTTAGCGGGGGCAAAGATGAGCAGTTCTTC
cdr3_aa: CASSQDFSGGKDEQFF

d_call: NA
j_call: TRBJ1-4
v_call: TRBV5-1
clone_size: NA
cdr3_nt: TGCGCCAGCAGCCGGACACTGACGGGTGAAAAACTGTTTTTT
cdr3_aa: CASSRTLTGEKLFF

d_call: NA
j_call: TRBJ1-1
v_call: TRBV13
clone_size: NA
cdr3_nt: TGTGCCAGCAGCTTAGGGAGAAAAAACACTGAAGCTTTCTTT
cdr3_aa: CASSLGRKNTEAFF

d_call: NA
j_call: TRBJ2-1
v_call: TRBV2
clone_size: NA
cdr3_nt: TGTGCCAGCAGTACCGGACGGAGGGGCTCCTACAATGAGCAGTTCTTC
cdr3_aa: CASSTGRRGSYNEQFF

d_call: NA
j_call: TRBJ2-3
v_call: TRBV3-1/TRBV3-2
clone_size: NA
cdr3_nt: TGTGCCAGCAGCCACAGTAGAGGGGGGGCTGGGACAGATACGCAGTATTTT
cdr3_aa: CASSHSRGGAGTDTQYF

d_call: TRBD2
j_call: TRBJ2-5
v_call: TRBV6-2/TRBV6-3
clone_size: NA
cdr3_nt: TGTGCCAGCAGTTGGGCTAGCGGGGGGGCGAAGACCCAGTACTTC
cdr3_aa: CASSWASGGAKTQYF

d_call: TRBD2
j_call: TRBJ2-3
v_call: TRBV5-8
clone_size: NA
cdr3_nt: TGTGCCAGCAGCTACGGACTAGCGGGAACCACAGATACGCAGTATTTT
cdr3_aa: CASSYGLAGTTDTQYF

d_call: TRBD1
j_call: TRBJ1-2
v_call: TRBV7-2
clone_size: NA
cdr3_nt: TGTGCCAGCACCCTTTCGGGACAGGGCTATGGCTACACCTTC
cdr3_aa: CASTLSGQGYGYTF

d_call: TRBD1
j_call: TRBJ2-7
v_call: TRBV2
clone_size: NA
cdr3_nt: TGTGCCAGCAGTGAAGCCGGGACAGGGGGAAGAACCTACGAGCAGTACTTC
cdr3_aa: CASSEAGTGGRTYEQYF

d_call: NA
j_call: TRBJ2-7
v_call: TRBV6-5
clone_size: NA
cdr3_nt: TGTGCCATACAGGGAAACCATTACGAGCAGTACTTC
cdr3_aa: CAIQGNHYEQYF

d_call: TRBD1
j_call: TRBJ1-4
v_call: TRBV5-1
clone_size: NA
cdr3_nt: TGCGCCAGCAGCCCGAACCCGACAGGGGGGCGCGAAAAACTGTTTTTT
cdr3_aa: CASSPNPTGGREKLFF

d_call: NA
j_call: TRBJ1-5
v_call: TRBV5-1
clone_size: NA
cdr3_nt: TGCGCCAGCAGCCCCGGACTAACCCACAATCAGCCCCAGCATTTT
cdr3_aa: CASSPGLTHNQPQHF

d_call: NA
j_call: TRBJ2-6
v_call: TRBV5-1
clone_size: NA
cdr3_nt: TGCGCCAGCAGTTCCGGGACATCAAGCTCTGGGGCCAACGTCCTGACTTTC
cdr3_aa: CASSSGTSSSGANVLTF

d_call: NA
j_call: TRBJ1-4
v_call: TRBV2
clone_size: few
cdr3_nt: TGTGCCAGCAGTGAGAGTCCTACTAATGAAAAACTGTTTTTT
cdr3_aa: CASSESPTNEKLFF

d_call: TRBD1
j_call: TRBJ1-1
v_call: TRBV5-1
clone_size: NA
cdr3_nt: TGCGCCAGCAGCTGGACAGGGGGGCGTCTGAACACTGAAGCTTTCTTT
cdr3_aa: CASSWTGGRLNTEAFF

d_call: NA
j_call: TRBJ1-2
v_call: TRBV9
clone_size: NA
cdr3_nt: TGTGCCAGCGCCGGGACAAGGTCAGAACCGGCGTTC
cdr3_aa: CASAGTRSEPAF

d_call: NA
j_call: TRBJ1-4
v_call: TRBV3-1/TRBV3-2
clone_size: NA
cdr3_nt: TGTGCCAGCAGCTCGCGGAAACGACTGTTTTTT
cdr3_aa: CASSSRKRLFF

d_call: TRBD2
j_call: TRBJ2-1
v_call: TRBV2
clone_size: NA
cdr3_nt: TGTGCCAGCAGTCATAGACTAGCGGGGTCCGCCTCCTACAATGAGCAGTTCTTC
cdr3_aa: CASSHRLAGSASYNEQFF

d_call: NA
j_call: TRBJ1-6
v_call: TRBV30
clone_size: NA
cdr3_nt: TGTGCCTGGAGTATGCAGGGAGGATCACCCCTCCACTTT
cdr3_aa: CAWSMQGGSPLHF

d_call: NA
j_call: TRBJ2-7
v_call: TRBV7-9
clone_size: NA
cdr3_nt: TGTGCCAGCAGCTTCCCAGGAAACTACGAGCAGTACTTC
cdr3_aa: CASSFPGNYEQYF

d_call: NA
j_call: TRBJ2-2
v_call: TRBV6-6
clone_size: NA
cdr3_nt: TGTGCCAGCAGGGCCGGGACAATTGGGACCGGGGAGCTGTTTTTT
cdr3_aa: CASRAGTIGTGELFF

d_call: NA
j_call: TRBJ2-5
v_call: TRBV5-1
clone_size: NA
cdr3_nt: TGCGCCAGCAGCTTTAAAGGGGCGGAGACCCAGTACTTC
cdr3_aa: CASSFKGAETQYF

d_call: NA
j_call: TRBJ1-5
v_call: TRBV7-9
clone_size: few
cdr3_nt: TGTGCCAGCAGCCTGACAGGTAGCAATCAGCCCCAGCATTTT
cdr3_aa: CASSLTGSNQPQHF

d_call: TRBD2
j_call: TRBJ2-1
v_call: TRBV5-6
clone_size: NA
cdr3_nt: TGTGCCAGCAGCCCCGGACTAGCGGGGGCCTACAATGAGCAGTTCTTC
cdr3_aa: CASSPGLAGAYNEQFF

d_call: TRBD1
j_call: TRBJ2-7
v_call: TRBV27
clone_size: NA
cdr3_nt: TGTGCCAGCAAAACCGGGACAGGGTTAATCTACGAGCAGTACTTC
cdr3_aa: CASKTGTGLIYEQYF

d_call: TRBD1
j_call: TRBJ2-1
v_call: TRBV28
clone_size: NA
cdr3_nt: TGTGCCAGCAGTTTCCGCAGTCCCGGGACAGGGGGTAATGAGCAGTTCTTC
cdr3_aa: CASSFRSPGTGGNEQFF

d_call: NA
j_call: TRBJ2-3
v_call: TRBV5-1
clone_size: NA
cdr3_nt: TGCGCCAGCAGCTTGCGGGGGGCTTGGACAGATACGCAGTATTTT
cdr3_aa: CASSLRGAWTDTQYF